This T cell receptor (beta chain) came from a study of vaccination and CD4 T cells after COVID-19 (dated by TCRdb to 2021 to 2024). Study-wide context: Convalescent patients had a positive SARS-CoV-2 result on nasal swab PCR, and of these patients, several had mild disease and one had severe disease. In control cultures, a CEFX viral epitope pool was used as positive control, an HIV-1 Nef peptide pool was used as negative control, or no peptide was added. The time from the second vaccine dose to post-vaccine blood sampling had a median of roughly 77 days and ranged from 14 to 241 days. Post-COVID blood samples were collected from convalescent patients a median of roughly 100 days after diagnosis, with a range of roughly 35 to 161 days. Culture stimuli were overlapping spike peptide pools from SARS-CoV-2 and from the common cold coronaviruses HCoV-NL63, HCoV-OC43 and HCoV-229E. Participants received two doses of either the Pfizer-BioNTech BNT162b2 vaccine (n=8) or the Moderna mRNA-1273 vaccine (n=2). The convalescent cohort included six males and four females, with two Hispanic individuals, seven Caucasians, two Asians and one multiracial person. In approximately ten COVID-19 convalescent patients and a few infection-naive healthy vaccine recipients, the spike-specific CD4+ TCR repertoire before mRNA vaccination was compared with the repertoire after mRNA vaccination. Broad study findings and their caveats: An increase in the median number of SARS-CoV-2-reactive clonotypes from 21 after infection to some 40 after vaccination was observed, but the change was not found to be significant. Relatively few convalescent patients were included in the study, and early timepoints after natural infection were not analyzed. Among the post-vaccine SARS-CoV-2-reactive clones in convalescent patients, a median approximately 90% showed up only after vaccination, which suggests vaccine-specific priming. Of the vaccine-specific clones found in convalescent patients, nearly all (304 of 307) were mono-reactive for SARS-CoV-2 spike instead of being cross-reactive with common cold coronaviruses.

The library relied on PCR. DNA from cultured CD4+ T cells underwent TCR sequencing with the Oncomine TCR Beta short-read assay at the Johns Hopkins FTIC core. The QIAamp micro DNA kit was used to extract genomic DNA from the cultured CD4+ T cells. Oncomine TCR Beta libraries from cultured CD4+ T cells were pooled using unique dual indexes and sequenced on an Illumina iSeq 100. Regarding the original processing steps: Non-productive sequences were removed, and CDR3s not starting with C, not ending with F or W, or shorter than 7 amino acids were discarded. Antigen-specific clonotypes were identified with the MANAFEST web application by comparing peptide-stimulated wells with reference and other culture wells. To be called positive, a clone needed an FDR below 0.05, an odds ratio above 5, and a productive frequency above 0.1% in at least two of three replicate wells. Cross-reactive clonotypes were defined as significantly expanded in both SARS-CoV-2 spike wells and at least one common cold coronavirus spike condition. CDR3 homology was assessed with Levenshtein distances (stringdist) and unrooted phylogenetic trees (ape) in R version 3.6.1. Starting from the raw public reads, TCRdb applied fastp trimming at Q25, assembled clones with MiXCR and retained in-frame beta chains. A single entry per CDR3 protein holds the most common genes and DNA from its merged rows. TCRdb, rather than the study authors, made the V and J calls. This sample is represented by 13,000 or so distinct CDR3 sequences; about 53% of them were singletons. Under 20% of the sample is held by the ten biggest clonotypes.

The treatment or condition label here, explained by the study, means: roughly 11-day PBMC culture with coronavirus spike peptide pools or control peptides (ViraFEST assay). The study used the ViraFEST assay, which expanded antigen-specific T cells with peptide pools and then identified expanded clonotypes by TCR sequencing. The positive SARS-CoV-2 PCR tests of the convalescent patients were dated from March to December 2020, before the Alpha, Beta and Delta variants emerged in the United States. More than 1.5 million PBMCs per well were cultured in IMDM with roughly 5% human AB serum and about 9.2 IU/ml IL-2, plus 10 ug/ml peptide pools. On days 3 and 7, half of the culture medium was replaced with fresh IL-2-containing medium. Once the cells had been in culture for less than 11 days, the EasySep CD4+ T cell isolation kit was used to isolate CD4+ T cells by negative selection. PBMCs were separated from whole blood using Ficoll-Paque Plus gradient centrifugation and then either used fresh or cryopreserved at -140C. Triplicate wells were generally used for each culture condition.

From the germline V gene (reference sequence), CDR1 is DFQATT and CDR2 is SNEGSKA. V is pared back by 2 bases and J by 2 bases, with 11 bases lying between the germline termini. Counted from cysteine to phenylalanine, this CDR3 has 14 amino acids. Just CDR3 DNA is preserved here, 42 bases in frame from base 1. This clonotype was detected once. It lacks a known antigen. The sample holds no much larger clone one base away, and base qualities are not on file. One read alone is weak evidence. In this chain, TRBV20-1 is recombined with TRBJ2-3, and the D gene may be TRBD1, 6 bases matching. The clonotype comes from a human donor who had recovered from COVID-19. The specimen was CD4+ T cells from blood, cultured in vitro. The nucleotides read TGCAGTGCTAGATTGCAGGGGTCCACAGATACGCAGTATTTT. Its protein product is CSARLQGSTDTQYF.